The clone carrying this T cell receptor beta chain was found a few times. The antigen is unknown. TCRdb re-derived calls from the reads in MiXCR, one entry per CDR3 protein. Of approximately 110,000 distinct CDR3 sequences detected, 25% to 35% appear once; the ten largest clones hold approximately 59%. The sample comes from a study of T cell repertoires in cytomegalovirus infection. Study-level results: Based on cumulative public TCR beta family frequency, carriers of CMV plus the relevant HLA were identified.

The CDR3 is made up of 13 amino acids. V was trimmed by 6 bases and J by 1 base, leaving 9 bases between them. Germline V gene data show CDR1 as MNHEY and CDR2 as SVGAGI. This clonotype originated in a human donor in good health (CMV status not recorded). Some clones in this sample may be carry-over from other donors' samples. The sequencing used CD8+ T cells from cultured PBMCs, collected from culture after CMV antigen stimulation. The genes are TRBV6-5 and TRBJ1-1, with D uncertain. The CDR3 DNA sequence: TGTGCCAGCAGCTCCCCACGGAACACTGAAGCTTTCTTT. Amino acid sequence: CASSSPRNTEAFF.